Below, 6 T cell receptor beta chains from the same sample are listed, as sequenced in a study of vaccination effects on CD4 cells after COVID-19. These receptors' targets are unknown. With approximately ten days of culture completed, CD4+ T cells were isolated. The vaccine given was either BNT162b2 or mRNA-1273, in two doses. Profiled with immunoSEQ multiplex PCR; TCRdb holds only in-frame clones, not every one. The sample shows 45,000 or so clones, roughly three quarters of them seen only once. The sample was CD4+ T cells from PBMCs cultured without peptide, taken after COVID-19 vaccination. Every receptor here comes from a human donor who received a COVID-19 vaccine.

The chain couples TRBV3-1 (or the pseudogene TRBV3-2) to TRBJ2-1; 15 nucleotides agree with TRBD2. Germline V gene lookup returns CDR1 LGHDT and CDR2 YNNKEL (reference sequence). With 2 bases clipped from V and 8 bases from J, the junction kept 10 bases outside the gene matches. The CDR3 sequence is 18 residues long. The CDR3 here is CASSQSFSGTSGGHEQFF. CDR3 in DNA: TGTGCCAGCAGCCAAAGCTTCTCCGGGACTAGCGGGGGGCATGAGCAGTTCTTC.

The DNA of the CDR3 is TGCGCCAGCAGCTTGTCCCCTAGCTCTGGGGCCAACGTCCTGACTTTC. Residues: CASSLSPSSGANVLTF. The chain combines TRBV5-1 with TRBJ2-6; D call uncertain. Germline CDR1 and CDR2: SGHRS and YFSETQ. The CDR3 has 16 residues. V was pared by 1 base and J by 0 bases, with 8 bases between.

The table lists this clone with a few counts. The J gene is TRBJ2-1, the V gene TRBV27; TRBD1 is a possible D gene (6 bases). Looked up from germline, CDR1 is MNHEY and CDR2 is SMNVEV (reference sequence). The CDR3 runs to 16 residues. V was cut by 6 bases and J by 3 bases, with 18 bases left in between. CDR3: CASRGFDRSYYNEQFF. The CDR3 DNA is TGTGCCAGCAGAGGTTTCGACAGGAGTTACTACAATGAGCAGTTCTTC.

This chain links TRBV2 with TRBJ2-1; possible D gene TRBD2, 5 bases. CDR3 length: 16 residues. Between the trimmed V and J ends, which lost 7 bases and 3 bases, there was a span of 19 bases. Germline CDR1 SNHLY, CDR2 FYNNEI. CDR3 protein: CASNFFSRRVYNEQFF. The CDR3 DNA is TGTGCCAGCAACTTTTTTTCGAGGCGGGTCTACAATGAGCAGTTCTTC. Using reference TRBV2 and TRBJ2-1 for the parts outside the CDR3, the full variable domain is EPEVTQTPSHQVTQMGQEVILRCVPISNHLYFYWYRQILGQKVEFLVSFYNNEISEKSEIFDDQFSVERPDGSNFTLKIRSTKLEDSAMYFCASNFFSRRVYNEQFFGPGTRLTVL.

The gene calls are TRBV6-5 and TRBJ2-7; D perhaps matches TRBD1 (5 bases). The CDR3 has 14 amino acids. Germline V gene sequence: CDR1 MNHEY, CDR2 SVGAGI. The ends were cut back, 0 bases at V and 3 bases at J, with 9 bases in the middle. CDR3 DNA: TGTGCCAGCAGTTACTCATGGCAGGGCTACGAGCAGTACTTC. Its translation: CASSYSWQGYEQYF.

This chain connects TRBV19 to TRBJ1-1, with TRBD1 as a possible D gene (6 bases). This CDR3 has 14 residues. The germline V gene encodes CDR1 LNHDA and CDR2 SQIVND (reference sequence). Deletions cut 7 bases from V and 0 bases from J, with 12 bases between. CDR3 nucleotides: TGTGCCAGTACCACGGGGGGCGTGAACACTGAAGCTTTCTTT. It codes for CASTTGGVNTEAFF.